This entry lists 7 T cell receptor beta chains sequenced from one sample in a study of T cell responses to AZD1222 COVID-19 vaccine. Assay used: immunoSEQ multiplex PCR; TCRdb lists only in-frame clones, some missing. This table holds 150,000 to 200,000 clones, 80% to 90% found once. The material sequenced was peripheral blood, taken on day 0 of AZD1222 vaccination. Source of these receptors: an adult in good health.

The chain joins TRBV9 to TRBJ1-3; the D is unclear. CDR1 and CDR2 (germline): SGDLS, YYNGEE. This CDR3 is 16 amino acids long. Trimming pared 0 bases from V and 0 bases from J, leaving 10 bases between. The CDR3 protein is CASSVEWAISGNTIYF. In DNA, the CDR3 is TGTGCCAGCAGCGTAGAATGGGCGATCTCTGGAAACACCATATATTTT.

This chain joins TRBV25-1 and TRBJ1-2; possibly TRBD1 for D (5 bases). The CDR3 totals 12 residues. V was clipped by 8 bases and J by 0 bases, with 7 bases between them. Germline CDR1 MGHDK, CDR2 SYGVNS. CDR3: CASRGANYGYTF. The CDR3 DNA sequence: TGTGCCAGCCGAGGGGCTAACTATGGCTACACCTTC.

The chain links TRBV4-2 to TRBJ2-7; the match to TRBD1 covers 12 bases. CDR3 size: 13 residues. CDR1 and CDR2 (germline): LGHNA, YNFKEQ. With V trimmed by 5 bases and J by 7 bases, 3 bases remained unmatched. CDR3 coding DNA: TGTGCCAGCAGCAGGGACAGGGGGCTAGAGCAGTACTTC. It codes for CASSRDRGLEQYF.

Here the CDR3 reads CASSEGHGTQYF. Here the CDR3 DNA reads TGTGCCAGCAGCGAAGGACATGGGACCCAGTACTTC. V is TRBV7-9 and J is TRBJ2-5, with D tentatively TRBD1 (5 bases). The CDR3 loop spans 12 amino acids. Germline CDR1 SEHNR, CDR2 FQNEAQ (reference sequence). Trimming shortened V by 5 bases and J by 7 bases, and 11 bases separated the two germline ends.

The V call is TRBV6-2 or TRBV6-3, the J call TRBJ2-5; 10 bases map to TRBD2. There are 15 residues in the CDR3. V was clipped by 6 bases and J by 1 base; unmatched bases: 5. Looked up from germline, CDR1 is MNHEY and CDR2 is SVGEGT. This CDR3 reads CASRPSGGLQETQYF. The DNA of the CDR3 is TGTGCCAGCAGGCCTAGCGGGGGACTCCAAGAGACCCAGTACTTC.

This clone came up once. This chain connects TRBV7-3 to TRBJ1-1, with TRBD1 matching over 7 bases. Germline V gene lookup returns CDR1 SGHTA and CDR2 FQGTGA. The junction had 11 bases not matched to a gene; V was cut back by 5 bases and J by 5 bases. The CDR3 contains 15 residues. The CDR3 nucleotides read TGTGCCAGCAGCCGGGGTGACAGGGAGGGAACTGAAGCTTTCTTT. It encodes CASSRGDREGTEAFF.

This sequence joins TRBV27 and TRBJ2-7; 8 bases line up with TRBD1. V dropped 5 bases and J dropped 0; count of bases not matched to a gene: 6. The germline V gene encodes CDR1 MNHEY and CDR2 SMNVEV (reference sequence). The CDR3 sequence is 15 residues long. CDR3 amino acids: CASSPSGQASYEQYF. The CDR3 bases are TGTGCCAGCAGTCCCTCGGGACAGGCCTCCTACGAGCAGTACTTC.